The clone carrying this T cell receptor beta chain was found a few times. This sample was included in a study of blood T cell repertoires in COVID-19. The CDR3 is made up of 16 amino acids. The germline V gene encodes CDR1 LGHNA and CDR2 YNFKEQ. J was trimmed by 5 bases and V by 0 bases; bases with no gene match: 5. Only in-frame clones appear in the TCRdb table, and some are missing; sequencing was by immunoSEQ multiplex PCR. The sample contains hundreds of thousands of clones, under 85% of which appear only once. This chain joins TRBV4-2 and TRBJ1-4; 8 nucleotides match TRBD1. This TCR was sampled from a woman in her twenties or thirties with COVID-19, enrolled during active disease. The sequencing sample was made of peripheral blood. CDR3 DNA sequence: TGTGCCAGCAGCCAAGATTTAGGGGACAGGAATGAAAAACTGTTTTTT. Encoded protein: CASSQDLGDRNEKLFF.